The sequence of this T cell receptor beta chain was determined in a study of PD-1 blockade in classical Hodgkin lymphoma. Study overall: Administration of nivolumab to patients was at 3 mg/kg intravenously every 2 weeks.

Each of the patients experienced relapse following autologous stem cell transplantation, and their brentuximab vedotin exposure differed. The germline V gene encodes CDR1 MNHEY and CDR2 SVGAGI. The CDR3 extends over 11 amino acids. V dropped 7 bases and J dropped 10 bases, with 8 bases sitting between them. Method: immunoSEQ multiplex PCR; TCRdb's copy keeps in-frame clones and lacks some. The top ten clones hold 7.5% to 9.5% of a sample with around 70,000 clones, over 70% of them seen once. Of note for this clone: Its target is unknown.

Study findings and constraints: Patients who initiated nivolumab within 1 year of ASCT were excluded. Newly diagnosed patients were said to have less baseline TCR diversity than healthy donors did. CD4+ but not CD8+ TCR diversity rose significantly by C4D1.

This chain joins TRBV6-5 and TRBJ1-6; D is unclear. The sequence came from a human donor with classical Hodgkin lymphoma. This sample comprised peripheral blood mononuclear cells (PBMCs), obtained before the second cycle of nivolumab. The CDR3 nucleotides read TGTGCCAGCAACGTTGGATCACCCCTCCACTTT. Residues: CASNVGSPLHF.